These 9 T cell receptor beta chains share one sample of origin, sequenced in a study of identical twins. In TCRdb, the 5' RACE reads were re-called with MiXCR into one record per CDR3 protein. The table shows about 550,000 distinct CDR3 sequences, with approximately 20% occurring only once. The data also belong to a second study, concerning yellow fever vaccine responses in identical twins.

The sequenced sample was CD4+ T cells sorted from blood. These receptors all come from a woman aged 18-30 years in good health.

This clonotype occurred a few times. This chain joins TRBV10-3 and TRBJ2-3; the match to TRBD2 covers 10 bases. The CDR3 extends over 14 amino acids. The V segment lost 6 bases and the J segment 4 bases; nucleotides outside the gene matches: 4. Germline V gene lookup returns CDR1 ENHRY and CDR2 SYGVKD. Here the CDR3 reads CAIRSGGAADTQYF. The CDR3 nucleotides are TGTGCCATCAGGAGCGGGGGGGCTGCAGATACGCAGTATTTT.

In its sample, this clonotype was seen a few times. The CDR3 sequence is CATSPKRDNEQFF. The CDR3 region has the DNA TGTGCCACCAGCCCGAAGCGGGACAATGAGCAGTTCTTC. J is TRBJ2-1 and V is TRBV24-1, with D possibly TRBD2 on 6 matching bases. Germline CDR1 and CDR2: KGHDR and SFDVKD. This CDR3 is 13 amino acids long. Trimming stripped 7 bases from V and 5 bases from J, with 11 bases between.

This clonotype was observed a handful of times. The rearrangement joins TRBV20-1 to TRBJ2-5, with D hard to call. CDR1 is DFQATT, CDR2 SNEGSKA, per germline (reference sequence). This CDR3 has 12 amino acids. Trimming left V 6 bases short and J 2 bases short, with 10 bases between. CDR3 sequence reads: CSAVGSQETQYF. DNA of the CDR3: TGCAGTGCCGTCGGCAGTCAAGAGACCCAGTACTTC.

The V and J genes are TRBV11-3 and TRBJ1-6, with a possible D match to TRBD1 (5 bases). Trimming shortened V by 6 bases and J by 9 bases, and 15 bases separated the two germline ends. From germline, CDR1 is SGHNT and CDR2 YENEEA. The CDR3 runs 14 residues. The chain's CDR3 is CASRPGQGSSPLHF. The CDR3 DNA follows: TGTGCCAGCAGACCTGGGCAGGGTAGTTCACCCCTCCACTTT.

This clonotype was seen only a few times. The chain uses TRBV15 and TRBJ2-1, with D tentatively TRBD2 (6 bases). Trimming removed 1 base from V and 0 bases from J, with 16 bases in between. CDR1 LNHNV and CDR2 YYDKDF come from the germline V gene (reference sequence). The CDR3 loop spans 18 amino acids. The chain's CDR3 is CATSRAVSSASSYNEQFF. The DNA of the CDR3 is TGTGCCACCAGCAGAGCTGTGTCTAGCGCGAGCTCCTACAATGAGCAGTTCTTC.

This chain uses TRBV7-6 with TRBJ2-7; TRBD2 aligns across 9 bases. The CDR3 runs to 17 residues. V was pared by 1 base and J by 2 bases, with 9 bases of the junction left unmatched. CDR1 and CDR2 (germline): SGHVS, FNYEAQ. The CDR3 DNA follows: TGTGCCAGCAGCTTAGGAGTAGGGGCGGGGGGGACCTACGAGCAGTACTTC. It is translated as CASSLGVGAGGTYEQYF. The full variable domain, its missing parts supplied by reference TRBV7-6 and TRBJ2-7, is GAGVSQSPRYKVTKRGQDVALRCDPISGHVSLYWYRQALGQGPEFLTYFNYEAQQDKSGLPNDRFSAERPEGSISTLTIQRTEQRDSAMYRCASSLGVGAGGTYEQYFGPGTRLTVT.

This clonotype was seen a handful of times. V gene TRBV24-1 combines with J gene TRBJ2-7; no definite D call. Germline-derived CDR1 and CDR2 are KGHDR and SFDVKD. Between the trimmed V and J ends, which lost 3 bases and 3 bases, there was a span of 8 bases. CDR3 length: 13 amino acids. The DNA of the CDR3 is TGTGCCACCAGTGATCCCGGACGCTACGAGCAGTACTTC. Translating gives CATSDPGRYEQYF.

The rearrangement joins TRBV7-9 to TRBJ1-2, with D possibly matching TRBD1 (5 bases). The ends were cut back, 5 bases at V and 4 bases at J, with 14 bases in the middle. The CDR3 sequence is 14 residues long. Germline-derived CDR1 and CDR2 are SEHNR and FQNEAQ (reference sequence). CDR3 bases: TGTGCCAGCAGCCCTCGGGACGGTTTCTATGGCTACACCTTC. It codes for CASSPRDGFYGYTF. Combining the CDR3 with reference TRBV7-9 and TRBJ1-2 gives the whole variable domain DTGVSQNPRHKITKRGQNVTFRCDPISEHNRLYWYRQTLGQGPEFLTYFQNEAQLEKSRLLSDRFSAERPKGSFSTLEIQRTEQGDSAMYLCASSPRDGFYGYTFGSGTRLTVV.

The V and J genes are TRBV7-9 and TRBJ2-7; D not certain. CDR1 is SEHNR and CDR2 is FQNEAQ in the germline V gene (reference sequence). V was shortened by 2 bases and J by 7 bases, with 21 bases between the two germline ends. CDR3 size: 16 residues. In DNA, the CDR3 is TGTGCCAGCAGCTTAAATTTACTTAGCACCATTGGAGAGCAGTACTTC. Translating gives CASSLNLLSTIGEQYF.